The 28 T cell receptor beta chains given below trace back to one sample, sequenced in a study of glioma-infiltrating T cells. TCR alpha and beta CDR3 regions were amplified from RNA using iRepertoire nested multiplex PCR. TCRdb re-called the multiplex PCR reads with MiXCR, one entry per CDR3 protein. The sample comprises over 130,000 distinct CDR3 sequences, about 39% of which are singletons, and 20% to 25% rests with the top ten. The sequenced material came from glioma tissue, nonneoplastic brain tissue, or PBMCs (not recorded which). The source is a human donor with low-grade glioma or glioblastoma, undergoing nonglioma brain surgery, or in good health (not recorded which).

The chain links TRBV20-1 to TRBJ2-1, with TRBD2 as a possible D gene (5 bases). Deletions cut 3 bases from V and 10 bases from J, with 13 bases between. The CDR3 extends over 12 amino acids. CDR1 and CDR2 (germline): DFQATT, SNEGSKA (reference sequence). CDR3 DNA: TGCAGTGCTAGTGTCGGGGTAGACGAGCAGTTCTTC. This codes for CSASVGVDEQFF.

V usage is TRBV15 and J usage is TRBJ2-3; D gene uncertain. The CDR3 has 16 residues. The V and J ends lost 0 bases and 2 bases respectively, with 12 bases between them. Germline V gene sequence: CDR1 LNHNV, CDR2 YYDKDF (reference sequence). This CDR3 is CATSREERRITDTQYF. The CDR3 nucleotides read TGTGCCACCAGCAGAGAGGAACGGAGAATCACAGATACGCAGTATTTT.

The chain has TRBV12-3 or TRBV12-4 and TRBJ1-1, with D tentatively TRBD1 (6 bases). Trimming took off 8 bases at V and 7 bases at J, with 14 bases between the two ends. This CDR3 is 12 amino acids long. DNA for the CDR3: TGTGCCAGCCGGGGGGACATACTTGAAGCTTTCTTT. This encodes CASRGDILEAFF.

This clonotype was seen a few times. The CDR3 protein is CASSFGYNDQPQHF. The CDR3 nucleotides are TGTGCCAGCAGTTTCGGGTACAATGATCAGCCCCAGCATTTT. V is TRBV28 and J is TRBJ1-5; D not certain. The CDR3 length is 14 residues. V lost 3 bases, J lost 5 bases, and 11 bases lay in between. Germline V gene data show CDR1 as MDHEN and CDR2 as SYDVKM.

In its sample, this clonotype was seen a few times. The V gene is TRBV7-2, the J gene TRBJ2-3; D call uncertain. Trimming left V 1 base short and J 5 bases short, with 7 bases between. This CDR3 is 13 amino acids long. From germline, CDR1 is SGHTA and CDR2 FQGNSA. The CDR3 loop is CASSLGYQDTQYF. Here the CDR3 DNA reads TGTGCCAGCAGCTTAGGGTACCAAGATACGCAGTATTTT.

V usage is TRBV3-1 and J usage is TRBJ1-2; unclear D gene. Looked up from germline, CDR1 is LGHDT and CDR2 is YNNKEL (reference sequence). The CDR3 totals 15 residues. V lost 1 base and J lost 2, with 11 bases in between. CDR3 bases: TGTGCCAGCAGCCAAGTCCCCGGACTAAACTATGGCTACACCTTC. This gives the protein CASSQVPGLNYGYTF. Variable domain in full (rest from reference TRBV3-1 and TRBJ1-2): DTAVSQTPKYLVTQMGNDKSIKCEQNLGHDTMYWYKQDSKKFLKIMFSYNNKELIINETVPNRFSPKSPDKAHLNLHINSLELGDSAVYFCASSQVPGLNYGYTFGSGTRLTVV.

The chain carries TRBV19 and TRBJ1-1; D might be TRBD1 (6 bases). CDR3 length: 14 residues. CDR1 and CDR2 (germline): LNHDA, SQIVND (reference sequence). Trimming pared 2 bases from V and 0 bases from J, leaving 7 bases between. CDR3 in amino acids: CASSIRQVNTEAFF. In DNA form, the CDR3 reads TGTGCCAGTAGTATAAGACAGGTGAACACTGAAGCTTTCTTT. The full variable domain, rest sourced from reference TRBV19 and TRBJ1-1, is DGGITQSPKYLFRKEGQNVTLSCEQNLNHDAMYWYRQDPGQGLRLIYYSQIVNDFQKGDIAEGYSVSREKKESFPLTVTSAQKNPTAFYLCASSIRQVNTEAFFGQGTRLTVV.

The CDR3 DNA sequence: TGTGCCAGTAGGAATCAAGGGGCGTTCTATGGCTACACCTTC. Its protein product is CASRNQGAFYGYTF. The chain has TRBV28 and TRBJ1-2; tentative D call: TRBD1 (5 bases). This CDR3 has 14 residues. Germline assignment: CDR1 MDHEN and CDR2 SYDVKM. The V gene lost 9 bases and the J gene lost 4 bases, with 18 bases spanning the gap.

The chain couples TRBV7-9 to TRBJ1-1, with a possible D match to TRBD1 (5 bases). This CDR3 region has 16 residues. The germline gives CDR1 SEHNR, CDR2 FQNEAQ (reference sequence). Trimming left V 1 base short and J 3 bases short, with 15 bases between. This CDR3 is CASSLDVGGSHTEAFF. CDR3 DNA: TGTGCCAGCAGCTTAGATGTGGGGGGGAGTCACACTGAAGCTTTCTTT.

This clonotype was counted ten times or more. V gene TRBV6-2 or TRBV6-3 combines with J gene TRBJ2-3; 8 bases agree with TRBD1. From germline, CDR1 is MNHEY and CDR2 SVGEGT. J was trimmed by 2 bases and V by 10 bases; bases with no gene match: 5. This CDR3 spans 13 amino acids. CDR3 region: CATTGDSTDTQYF. In nucleotides, the CDR3 is TGTGCCACGACAGGGGACTCCACAGATACGCAGTATTTT.

The gene calls are TRBV25-1 and TRBJ2-5, with a tentative D call TRBD2 (6 bases). V lost 6 bases to trimming and J lost 4 bases, with 18 bases between them. CDR1 and CDR2 (germline): MGHDK, SYGVNS. The CDR3 consists of 15 residues. The CDR3 nucleotides read TGTGCCAGCAGCCCTAGGGGAGGAGATGGAGAGACCCAGTACTTC. Residues: CASSPRGGDGETQYF.

This clonotype was recorded at least ten times. The chain links TRBV6-1 to TRBJ1-2, with a tentative D call TRBD1 (5 bases). With 0 bases removed from V and 4 bases from J, the gap between germline ends came to 9 bases. Germline CDR1 MNHNS, CDR2 SASEGT. The CDR3 is 14 residues long. CDR3 bases: TGTGCCAGCAGTGAAGCGTCGGGGGGCTATGGCTACACCTTC. It is translated as CASSEASGGYGYTF.

This clonotype was counted ten times or more. The chain couples TRBV7-8 to TRBJ1-1, with D unresolved. V gave up 5 bases and J gave up 4 bases, with 14 bases separating them. This CDR3 comprises 14 residues. CDR1 is SGHVS, CDR2 FQNEAQ, per germline. Written as DNA, the CDR3 is TGTGCCAGCAGCGTGGGAGGGTTGGGCACTGAAGCTTTCTTT. Translated: CASSVGGLGTEAFF.

The V call is TRBV5-1, the J call TRBJ2-7, with D tentatively TRBD1 (5 bases). The CDR3 totals 14 residues. Trimming took off 1 base at V and 2 bases at J, with 10 bases between the two ends. The germline CDR1 and CDR2 sequences are SGHRS and YFSETQ. This chain's CDR3 is CASSLLVGPYEQYF. CDR3 in DNA: TGCGCCAGCAGCTTGTTGGTGGGGCCCTACGAGCAGTACTTC.

Notes on this clonotype: The junction and the germline gene differ at one end; a read error may be behind it. The rearrangement joins TRBV7-6 to TRBJ2-1; 9 bases line up with TRBD2. Germline values: CDR1 SGHVS, CDR2 FNYEAQ. The length of the CDR3 is 15 residues. CDR3 bases: TGTTCCAGCAGCTTACCACAGGGACTAGCCTCTGAGCAGTTCTTC. Residues: CSSSLPQGLASEQFF.

This clonotype has just one count. No conserved phenylalanine or tryptophan is present at the end of the CDR3, so a read error is the likely explanation. The V gene is TRBV20-1, the J gene TRBJ2-1; no definite D call. Germline CDR1 is DFQATT and CDR2 is SNEGSKA (reference sequence). Trimming pared 2 bases from V and 9 bases from J, leaving 5 bases between. The CDR3 is 10 amino acids. CDR3 in DNA: TGCAGTGCTAGAATGGGTGAGCAGTTCCTC. As protein: CSARMGEQFL.

The CDR3 DNA sequence: TGCAGTGCTAGGACTAGCGGTCGCTCCTACGAGCAGTACTTC. It specifies CSARTSGRSYEQYF. The rearrangement joins TRBV20-1 to TRBJ2-7; 9 bases are a match to TRBD2. V gave up 3 bases and J gave up 0 bases; unmatched junction bases: 3. The CDR3 consists of 14 residues. Germline V gene data show CDR1 as DFQATT and CDR2 as SNEGSKA (reference sequence).

The CDR3 reads CASSPPGQNYGYTF. Written as DNA, the CDR3 is TGTGCCAGCAGTCCACCAGGACAGAACTATGGCTACACCTTC. The chain carries TRBV6-1 and TRBJ1-2, with a tentative D call TRBD1 (6 bases). Germline V gene sequence: CDR1 MNHNS, CDR2 SASEGT. The V end was cut by 5 bases, the J end by 2 bases, with 12 bases between. The CDR3 is 14 residues long.

The chain joins TRBV6-4 to TRBJ2-3; TRBD2 matches 9 bases. V lost 3 bases and J lost 4; bases outside the gene matches: 2. The CDR3 totals 14 residues. Germline-derived CDR1 and CDR2 are MRHNA and SNTAGT. The CDR3 coding sequence is TGTGCCAGCAGTGAAGGCGGGGGGGCAGATACGCAGTATTTT. Translating gives CASSEGGGADTQYF.

This clonotype turned up a few times. V and J are TRBV6-2 or TRBV6-3 and TRBJ2-2; tentatively, D is TRBD2 (5 bases). Germline V gives CDR1 MNHEY, CDR2 SVGEGT. The length of the CDR3 is 15 residues. V gave up 8 bases and J gave up 4 bases, with 17 bases separating them. The CDR3 here is CASRKGKAGTGELFF. The CDR3 DNA reads as TGTGCCAGCCGCAAAGGGAAGGCGGGCACCGGGGAGCTGTTTTTT.

The chain links TRBV12-3 or TRBV12-4 to TRBJ1-2; D is possibly TRBD1 (5 bases). V was pared by 9 bases and J by 8 bases, with 22 bases between. The CDR3 sequence is 14 residues long. The CDR3 spells CARSAPEGRGGYTF. The CDR3 DNA reads as TGTGCCAGAAGTGCCCCCGAGGGGAGAGGGGGCTACACCTTC.

The V call is TRBV6-6, the J call TRBJ2-3; TRBD2 matches at 7 bases. The trim removed 8 bases at V and 2 bases at J, leaving 4 bases unmatched. The CDR3 totals 13 residues. Looked up from germline, CDR1 is MNHNY and CDR2 is SVGAGI (reference sequence). CDR3 sequence: CASEGTNTDTQYF. DNA of the CDR3: TGTGCCAGCGAAGGGACTAACACAGATACGCAGTATTTT.

This clonotype was counted between two and nine times. This chain links TRBV15 with TRBJ2-3; maybe TRBD2 (6 bases). In germline, CDR1 is LNHNV, CDR2 YYDKDF (reference sequence). The CDR3 consists of 17 residues. Trimming removed 0 bases from V and 2 bases from J, with 15 bases in between. As DNA, the CDR3 is TGTGCCACCAGCAGAGATTTTCGGGAGATTAACACAGATACGCAGTATTTT. This codes for CATSRDFREINTDTQYF.

The chain carries TRBV7-2 and TRBJ2-7; D is ambiguous. From germline, CDR1 is SGHTA and CDR2 FQGNSA. This CDR3 spans 11 amino acids. Trimming pared 2 bases from V and 3 bases from J, leaving 2 bases between. CDR3 sequence: CASSLRYEQYF. DNA for the CDR3: TGTGCCAGCAGCTTACGCTACGAGCAGTACTTC. The full variable domain, its missing parts supplied by reference TRBV7-2 and TRBJ2-7, is GAGVSQSPSNKVTEKGKDVELRCDPISGHTALYWYRQSLGQGLEFLIYFQGNSAPDKSGLPSDRFSAERTGGSVSTLTIQRTQQEDSAVYLCASSLRYEQYFGPGTRLTVT.

As concerns this clonotype: This could be a read error, since a much larger clone is one nucleotide away. The J gene is TRBJ2-5, the V gene TRBV3-1; D is possibly TRBD1 or TRBD2 (5 bases each). Germline V gene lookup returns CDR1 LGHDT and CDR2 YNNKEL (reference sequence). This CDR3 is 13 amino acids long. This CDR3 is CDSSPGLQETQYF. The DNA for the CDR3 is TGTGACAGCAGCCCGGGGCTGCAAGAGACCCAGTACTTC.

This clonotype was detected only a few times. The gene calls are TRBV27 and TRBJ2-3; 8 bases match TRBD2. CDR3 length equals 15 residues. Germline values: CDR1 MNHEY, CDR2 SMNVEV (reference sequence). Trimming removed 8 bases from V and 4 bases from J; junction bases left unmatched: 11. CDR3: CASGSVREGPDTQYF. The CDR3 DNA follows: TGTGCCAGCGGATCAGTCCGGGAGGGCCCAGATACGCAGTATTTT.

To note about this clonotype: One end of the junction fails to match germline, which may point to a read error. The chain links TRBV3-1 to TRBJ1-2; no firm D call. Germline V gene lookup returns CDR1 LGHDT and CDR2 YNNKEL (reference sequence). CDR3 size: 14 residues. CDR3 amino acids: CVSSQEPRFIGYTF. In DNA, the CDR3 is TGTGTCAGCAGCCAAGAGCCGAGGTTTATTGGCTACACCTTC.

This clonotype has more than one count but fewer than ten. The CDR3 loop reads CASSLQTGMETQYF. The CDR3 DNA sequence: TGTGCCAGCAGTCTCCAGACAGGGATGGAGACCCAGTACTTC. V and J are TRBV12-3 or TRBV12-4 and TRBJ2-5, with 7 bases fitting TRBD1. The CDR3 extends over 14 amino acids. Losses at the gene ends were 5 bases for V and 5 bases for J; bases not matched to a gene: 8.